Listed below are T cell receptor beta chains from one sample, sequenced in a study of stem cell transplantation in POMP-related autoinflammatory disease. TCRdb's table, derived via immunoSEQ multiplex PCR, lists solely in-frame clones and lacks some. The sample carries some 11,000 clones, about 87% recorded once. Sequenced here: CD8+ T cells from PBMCs, sampled before stem cell transplantation. The receptors originated from a human donor with POMP-related autoinflammation and immune dysregulation (PRAID). Both conserved end residues are part of each CDR3. D genes are given only for firm matches. Where a row states a size, it is once, few, many or the class of an expanded clone; other rows omit it.

d_gene	v_gene	abundance	len	j_gene	CDR3aa	CDR3nt
.	TRBV5-8	once	17	TRBJ1-5	CASSQEAGPRSNQPQHF	TGCGCCAGCAGCCAAGAGGCCGGGCCACGGAGCAATCAGCCCCAGCATTTT
.	TRBV5-4	.	13	TRBJ1-2	CASSGGDISGYTF	TGTGCCAGCAGCGGCGGGGACATCTCGGGCTACACCTTC
TRBD2	TRBV5-6	.	15	TRBJ2-3	CASSLYRGGPLTQYF	TGTGCCAGCAGCTTGTATCGCGGGGGGCCCCTAACGCAGTATTTT
.	TRBV4-1	.	14	TRBJ2-7	CASSHIQGSYEQYF	TGCGCCAGCAGCCACATACAGGGTTCCTACGAGCAGTACTTC
.	TRBV27	.	13	TRBJ2-5	CASSVGGMETQYF	TGTGCCAGCAGTGTCGGAGGGATGGAGACCCAGTACTTC
TRBD2	TRBV2	.	17	TRBJ2-1	CASSEGSAGNSYNEQFF	TGTGCCAGCAGTGAAGGGTCAGCGGGGAACTCCTACAATGAGCAGTTCTTC
.	TRBV28	.	16	TRBJ2-3	CASSSSSGTRTDTQYF	TGTGCCAGCAGCTCCAGTTCCGGGACCAGGACAGATACGCAGTATTTT
.	TRBV5-4	.	13	TRBJ1-2	CASSFRGDYGYTF	TGTGCCAGCAGCTTCAGGGGAGACTATGGCTACACCTTC
.	TRBV19	few	14	TRBJ1-1	CASSIADRNTEAFF	TGTGCCAGTAGTATCGCGGACAGGAACACTGAAGCTTTCTTT
TRBD2	TRBV7-8	.	18	TRBJ2-3	CASSPQGTSGTRTDTQYF	TGTGCCAGCAGCCCCCAAGGGACTAGCGGAACCAGGACAGATACGCAGTATTTT
.	TRBV7-9	.	13	TRBJ1-2	CASDLGNNYGYTF	TGTGCCAGCGACCTCGGAAATAACTATGGCTACACCTTC
.	TRBV9	.	11	TRBJ2-1	CASSGDYEQFF	TGTGCCAGCAGCGGCGACTATGAGCAGTTCTTC
.	TRBV10-2	.	15	TRBJ1-1	CASSLIQGRDTEAFF	TGCGCCAGCAGCCTTATCCAGGGGAGGGACACTGAAGCTTTCTTT
TRBD1	TRBV4-1	.	17	TRBJ1-4	CASSQSDRGFTNEKLFF	TGCGCCAGCAGCCAATCGGACAGGGGCTTTACTAATGAAAAACTGTTTTTT
.	TRBV6-1	.	18	TRBJ1-2	CASSEISVVVATNYGYTF	TGTGCCAGCAGTGAAATCTCTGTGGTTGTGGCGACAAACTATGGCTACACCTTC